This TCR beta chain was retrieved from a study of blood T cell repertoires in COVID-19. Produced via immunoSEQ multiplex PCR; TCRdb's table is partial and in-frame only. The sample lists approximately 120,000 clones, about 87% occurring once. Germline V gives CDR1 KGHSH, CDR2 LQKENI. The CDR3 covers 14 residues. Trimming at V came to 5 bases and at J to 2 bases, leaving 4 bases not matched to a gene. The sequenced sample consisted of peripheral blood. The chain couples TRBV18 to TRBJ2-3, with 7 bases fitting TRBD2. This TCR was sampled from a woman in her forties or fifties with acute or convalescent COVID-19. CDR3 region: CASSLAGDTDTQYF. As DNA, the CDR3 is TGTGCCAGCTCATTGGCGGGAGACACAGATACGCAGTATTTT.